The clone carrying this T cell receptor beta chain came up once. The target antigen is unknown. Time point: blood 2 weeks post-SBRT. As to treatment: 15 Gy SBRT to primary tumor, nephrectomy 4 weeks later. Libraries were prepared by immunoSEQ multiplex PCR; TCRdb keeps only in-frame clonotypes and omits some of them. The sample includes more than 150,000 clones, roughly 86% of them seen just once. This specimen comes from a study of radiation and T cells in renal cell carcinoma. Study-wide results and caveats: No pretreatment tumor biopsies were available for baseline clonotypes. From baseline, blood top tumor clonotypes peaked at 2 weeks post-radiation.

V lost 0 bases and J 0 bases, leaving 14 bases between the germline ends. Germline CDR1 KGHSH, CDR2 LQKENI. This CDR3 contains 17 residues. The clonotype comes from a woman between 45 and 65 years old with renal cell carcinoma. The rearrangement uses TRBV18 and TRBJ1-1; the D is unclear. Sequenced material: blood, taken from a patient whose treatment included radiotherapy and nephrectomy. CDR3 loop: CASSPPDQAWVNTEAFF. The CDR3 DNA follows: TGTGCCAGCTCACCACCTGACCAGGCGTGGGTGAACACTGAAGCTTTCTTT.